This T cell receptor (beta chain) was retrieved from a study of Ad26.COV2.S vaccination and SARS-CoV-2 variants. The treatment is: approximately 18 received Ad26.COV2.S at low or high dose, single or two shots; about 5 received placebo; per-sample allocation not given. Specimens were obtained on day 63 following the first vaccine or placebo injection. Measured with immunoSEQ multiplex PCR; TCRdb has only the in-frame clones, and not every one. The table shows a few hundred thousand clones, with more than 80% occurring only once. The CDR3 is made up of 14 amino acids. V was clipped by 0 bases and J by 3 bases, with 7 bases between them. Germline-derived CDR1 and CDR2 are SGHRS and YFSETQ.

This clonotype originated in a person aged 18 to 59 who received the Ad26.COV2.S COVID-19 vaccine or a placebo. Here the sequenced sample was peripheral blood, taken in a trial of Ad26.COV2.S vaccine versus placebo. The chain employs TRBV5-1 and TRBJ1-5; no clear D. CDR3 loop: CASSLVRDNQPQHF. The CDR3 DNA follows: TGCGCCAGCAGCTTGGTTAGGGACAATCAGCCCCAGCATTTT.